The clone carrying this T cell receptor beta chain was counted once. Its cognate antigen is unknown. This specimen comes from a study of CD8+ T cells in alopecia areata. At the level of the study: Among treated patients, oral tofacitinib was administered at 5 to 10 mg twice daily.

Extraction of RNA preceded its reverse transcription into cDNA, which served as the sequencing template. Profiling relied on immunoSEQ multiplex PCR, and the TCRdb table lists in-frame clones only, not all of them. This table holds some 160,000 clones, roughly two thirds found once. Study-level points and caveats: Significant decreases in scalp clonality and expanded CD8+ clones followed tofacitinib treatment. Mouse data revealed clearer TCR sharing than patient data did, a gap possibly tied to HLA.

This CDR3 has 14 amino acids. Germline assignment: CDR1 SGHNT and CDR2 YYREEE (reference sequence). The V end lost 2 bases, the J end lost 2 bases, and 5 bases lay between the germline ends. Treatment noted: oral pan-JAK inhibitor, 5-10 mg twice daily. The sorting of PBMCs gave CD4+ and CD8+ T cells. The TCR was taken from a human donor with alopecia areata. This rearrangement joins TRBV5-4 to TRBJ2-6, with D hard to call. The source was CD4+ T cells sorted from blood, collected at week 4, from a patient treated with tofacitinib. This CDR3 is CASSLEAGANVLTF. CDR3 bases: TGTGCCAGCAGCTTAGAGGCTGGGGCCAACGTCCTGACTTTC.